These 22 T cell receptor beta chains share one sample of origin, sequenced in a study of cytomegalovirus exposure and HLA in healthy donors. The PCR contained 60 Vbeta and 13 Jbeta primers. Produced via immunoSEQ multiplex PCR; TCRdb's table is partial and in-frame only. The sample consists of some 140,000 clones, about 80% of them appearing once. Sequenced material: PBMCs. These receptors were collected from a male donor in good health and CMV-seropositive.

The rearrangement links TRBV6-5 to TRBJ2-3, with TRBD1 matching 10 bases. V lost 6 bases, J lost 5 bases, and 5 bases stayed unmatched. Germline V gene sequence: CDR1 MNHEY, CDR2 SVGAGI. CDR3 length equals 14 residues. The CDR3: CASSPGQGLDTQYF. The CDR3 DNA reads TGTGCCAGCAGCCCGGGACAGGGGTTAGATACGCAGTATTTT.

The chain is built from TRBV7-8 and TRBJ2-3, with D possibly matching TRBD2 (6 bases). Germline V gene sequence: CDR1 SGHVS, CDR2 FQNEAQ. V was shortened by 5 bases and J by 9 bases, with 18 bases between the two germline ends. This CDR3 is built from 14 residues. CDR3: CASSRRSTSFTQYF. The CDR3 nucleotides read TGTGCCAGCAGCCGACGATCGACTAGTTTCACGCAGTATTTT. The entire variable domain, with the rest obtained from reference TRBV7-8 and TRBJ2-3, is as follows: GAGVSQSPRYKVAKRGQDVALRCDPISGHVSLFWYQQALGQGPEFLTYFQNEAQLDKSGLPSDRFFAERPEGSVSTLKIQRTQQEDSAVYLCASSRRSTSFTQYFGPGTRLTVL.

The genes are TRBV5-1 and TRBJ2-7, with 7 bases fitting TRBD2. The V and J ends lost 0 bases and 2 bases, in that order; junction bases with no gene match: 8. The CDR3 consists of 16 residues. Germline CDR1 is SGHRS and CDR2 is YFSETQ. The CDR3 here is CASSLVPASGTYEQYF. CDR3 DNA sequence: TGCGCCAGCAGCTTGGTCCCCGCTAGCGGAACCTACGAGCAGTACTTC.

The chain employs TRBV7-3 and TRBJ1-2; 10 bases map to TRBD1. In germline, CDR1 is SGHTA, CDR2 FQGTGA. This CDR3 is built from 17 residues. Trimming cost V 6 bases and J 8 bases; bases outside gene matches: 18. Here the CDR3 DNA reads TGTGCCAGCAGGGTCCCCAAGCCGGGACAGGGGAGAGGAGGCTACACCTTC. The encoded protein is CASRVPKPGQGRGGYTF. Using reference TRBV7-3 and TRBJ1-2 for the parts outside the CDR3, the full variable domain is GAGVSQTPSNKVTEKGKYVELRCDPISGHTALYWYRQSLGQGPEFLIYFQGTGAADDSGLPNDRFFAVRPEGSVSTLKIQRTERGDSAVYLCASRVPKPGQGRGGYTFGSGTRLTVV.

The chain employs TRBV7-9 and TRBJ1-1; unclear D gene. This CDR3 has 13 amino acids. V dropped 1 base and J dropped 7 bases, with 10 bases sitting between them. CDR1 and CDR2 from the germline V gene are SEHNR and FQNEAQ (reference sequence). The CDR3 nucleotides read TGTGCCAGCAGCTTAGGTGCCATCGGTGAAGCTTTCTTT. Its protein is CASSLGAIGEAFF.

The CDR3 spells CASSSIRTGGESHGYTF. CDR3 DNA sequence: TGTGCCAGCAGCTCGATTAGAACAGGGGGGGAATCGCATGGCTACACCTTC. The rearrangement uses TRBV7-9 and TRBJ1-2; TRBD1 agrees at 8 bases. The CDR3 runs 17 residues. Trimming removed 4 bases from V and 6 bases from J; junction bases left unmatched: 16. CDR1 and CDR2 from the germline V gene are SEHNR and FQNEAQ (reference sequence).

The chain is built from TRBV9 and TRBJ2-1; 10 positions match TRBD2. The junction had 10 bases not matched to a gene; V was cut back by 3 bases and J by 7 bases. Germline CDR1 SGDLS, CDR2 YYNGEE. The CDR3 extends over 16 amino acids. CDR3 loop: CASSATSGAPVNEQFF. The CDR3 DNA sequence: TGTGCCAGCAGCGCCACTAGCGGGGCGCCCGTGAATGAGCAGTTCTTC.

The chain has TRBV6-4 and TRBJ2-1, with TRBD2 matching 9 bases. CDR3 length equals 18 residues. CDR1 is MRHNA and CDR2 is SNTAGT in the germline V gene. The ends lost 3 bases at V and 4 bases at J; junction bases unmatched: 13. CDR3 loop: CASSDRRVAGEPYNEQFF. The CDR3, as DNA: TGTGCCAGCAGTGATCGGCGTGTAGCGGGAGAACCTTACAATGAGCAGTTCTTC.

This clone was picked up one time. The DNA of the CDR3 is TGTGCCAGCAGGGCCGACAGTATCGGGCCCTACGAGCAGTACTTC. Translation: CASRADSIGPYEQYF. The chain carries TRBV6-5 and TRBJ2-7, with TRBD1 as a possible D gene (5 bases). V shed 6 bases and J shed 2 bases, with 17 bases lying between them. The CDR3 runs to 15 residues. Germline CDR1 reads MNHEY; CDR2 reads SVGAGI.

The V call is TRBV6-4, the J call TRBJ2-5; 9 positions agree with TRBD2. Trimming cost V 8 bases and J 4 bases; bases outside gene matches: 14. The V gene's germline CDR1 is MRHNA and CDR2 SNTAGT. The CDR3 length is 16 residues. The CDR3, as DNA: TGTGCCAGCCATGCCCCAGGGCGGGGGGGTAGAGAGACCCAGTACTTC. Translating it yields CASHAPGRGGRETQYF.

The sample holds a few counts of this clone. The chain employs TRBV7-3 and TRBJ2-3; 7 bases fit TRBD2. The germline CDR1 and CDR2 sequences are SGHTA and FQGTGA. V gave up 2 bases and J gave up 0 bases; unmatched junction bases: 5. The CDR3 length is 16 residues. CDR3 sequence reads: CASSLWGGMSTDTQYF. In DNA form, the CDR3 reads TGTGCCAGCAGCTTATGGGGGGGGATGAGCACAGATACGCAGTATTTT.

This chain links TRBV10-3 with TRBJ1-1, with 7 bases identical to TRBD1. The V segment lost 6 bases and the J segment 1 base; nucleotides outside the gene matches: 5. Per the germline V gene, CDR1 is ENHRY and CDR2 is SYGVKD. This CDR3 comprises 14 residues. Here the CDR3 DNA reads TGTGCCATCAGCGACAGGGCGGGGAACACTGAAGCTTTCTTT. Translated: CAISDRAGNTEAFF.

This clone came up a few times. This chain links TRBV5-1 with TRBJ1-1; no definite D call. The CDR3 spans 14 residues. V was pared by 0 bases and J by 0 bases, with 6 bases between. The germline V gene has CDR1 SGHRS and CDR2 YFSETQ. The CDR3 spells CASSLDSLNTEAFF. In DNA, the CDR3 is TGCGCCAGCAGCTTGGACAGCTTGAACACTGAAGCTTTCTTT.

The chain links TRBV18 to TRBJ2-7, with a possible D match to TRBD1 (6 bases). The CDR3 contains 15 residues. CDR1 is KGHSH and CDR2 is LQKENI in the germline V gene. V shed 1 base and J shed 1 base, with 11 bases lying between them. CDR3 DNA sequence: TGTGCCAGCTCACCACTGGGACACGGATCCTACGAGCAGTACTTC. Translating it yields CASSPLGHGSYEQYF.

CDR3 sequence reads: CASSLEGGTEAFF. The DNA for the CDR3 is TGTGCCAGCAGCTTAGAAGGAGGAACTGAAGCTTTCTTT. The chain joins TRBV7-8 to TRBJ1-1; D uncertain. Per germline, CDR1 SGHVS and CDR2 FQNEAQ. The ends were cut back, 1 base at V and 5 bases at J, with 8 bases in the middle. The CDR3 totals 13 residues. Variable domain in full (rest from reference TRBV7-8 and TRBJ1-1): GAGVSQSPRYKVAKRGQDVALRCDPISGHVSLFWYQQALGQGPEFLTYFQNEAQLDKSGLPSDRFFAERPEGSVSTLKIQRTQQEDSAVYLCASSLEGGTEAFFGQGTRLTVV.

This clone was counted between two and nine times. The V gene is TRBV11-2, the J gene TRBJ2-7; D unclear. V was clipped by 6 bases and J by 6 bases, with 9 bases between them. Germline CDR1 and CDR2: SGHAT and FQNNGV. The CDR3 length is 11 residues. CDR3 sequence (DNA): TGTGCCAGCAGGGGCCCACTCGAGCAGTACTTC. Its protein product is CASRGPLEQYF.

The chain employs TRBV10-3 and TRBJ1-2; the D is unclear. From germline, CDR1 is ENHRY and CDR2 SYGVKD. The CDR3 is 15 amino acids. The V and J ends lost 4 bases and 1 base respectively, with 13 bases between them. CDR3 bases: TGTGCCATCAGTGCCCTGCAGACTGTTAACTATGGCTACACCTTC. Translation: CAISALQTVNYGYTF.

CDR3 in amino acids: CASSLVSGGIGNQPQHF. In nucleotides, the CDR3 is TGTGCCAGCAGCTTAGTTTCGGGGGGGATCGGGAATCAGCCCCAGCATTTT. V gene TRBV7-2 combines with J gene TRBJ1-5; a possible D gene is TRBD1 (5 bases). This CDR3 has 17 residues. Trimming removed 1 base from V and 4 bases from J, with 17 bases in between. The V gene's germline CDR1 is SGHTA and CDR2 FQGNSA.

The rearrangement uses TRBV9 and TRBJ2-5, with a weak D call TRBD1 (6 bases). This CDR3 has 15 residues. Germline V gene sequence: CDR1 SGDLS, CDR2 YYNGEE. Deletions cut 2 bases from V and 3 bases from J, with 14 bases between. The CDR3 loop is CASSVGLRDKETQYF. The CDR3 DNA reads TGTGCCAGCAGCGTTGGTCTACGGGACAAAGAGACCCAGTACTTC.

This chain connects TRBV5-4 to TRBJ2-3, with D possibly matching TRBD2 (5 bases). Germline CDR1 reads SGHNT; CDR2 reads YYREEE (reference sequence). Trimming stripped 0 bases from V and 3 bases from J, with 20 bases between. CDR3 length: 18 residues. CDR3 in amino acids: CASSLASTDSFRTDTQYF. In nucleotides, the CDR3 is TGTGCCAGCAGCTTGGCTTCTACGGACTCCTTTAGAACAGATACGCAGTATTTT.

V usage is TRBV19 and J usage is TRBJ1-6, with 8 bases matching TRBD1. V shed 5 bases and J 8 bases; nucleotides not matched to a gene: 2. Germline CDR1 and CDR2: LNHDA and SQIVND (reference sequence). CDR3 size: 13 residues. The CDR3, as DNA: TGTGCCAGTAGTGACAGGGGTGATTCACCCCTCCACTTT. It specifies CASSDRGDSPLHF.

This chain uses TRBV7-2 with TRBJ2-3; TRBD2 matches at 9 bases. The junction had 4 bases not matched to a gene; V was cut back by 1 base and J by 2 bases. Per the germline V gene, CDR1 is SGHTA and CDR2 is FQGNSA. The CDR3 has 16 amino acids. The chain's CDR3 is CASSLGLAEFTDTQYF. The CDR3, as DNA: TGTGCCAGCAGCTTAGGACTAGCGGAATTCACAGATACGCAGTATTTT.